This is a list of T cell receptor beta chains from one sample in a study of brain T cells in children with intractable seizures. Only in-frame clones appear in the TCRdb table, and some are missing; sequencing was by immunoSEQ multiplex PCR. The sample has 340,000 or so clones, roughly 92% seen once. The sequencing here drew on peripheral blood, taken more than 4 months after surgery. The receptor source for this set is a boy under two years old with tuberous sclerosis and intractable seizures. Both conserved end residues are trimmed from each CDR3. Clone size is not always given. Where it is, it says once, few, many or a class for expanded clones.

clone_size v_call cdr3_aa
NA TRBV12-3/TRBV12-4 ASSLDQSEAF
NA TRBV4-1 ASSLKDRGAEAF
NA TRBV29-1 SGDTPDGYT
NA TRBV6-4 ASSDSFRVNTGELF
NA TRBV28 ASSLVGIGANQPQH
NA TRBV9 ASSVELDSYEQY
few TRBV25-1 ASSFGGNGIGYT
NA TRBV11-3 ASSLLKDSSYEQY
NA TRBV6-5 ASSYSRGRSYEQY
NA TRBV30 AWSGRLAGGRY
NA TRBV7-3 ASSLFGLAGTGFNEQF
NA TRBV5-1 ASSLTGGNTIY
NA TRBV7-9 ASSLVFPLAGEANEQF
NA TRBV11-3 ASCPYKEGVETQY
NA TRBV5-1 ASSLTSPEDEQY
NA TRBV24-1 ATPGTGGRNEKLF
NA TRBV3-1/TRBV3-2 ASSQATSGGLTDTQY
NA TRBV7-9 ASTLTGTFKNEQF
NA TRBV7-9 ASSLLQNNSPLH
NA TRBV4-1 ASSQPIQGRNQPQH
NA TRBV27 ASSLGAGTTPLH
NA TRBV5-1 ASSGGRGDTEAF
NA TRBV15 ATSRGSGEFRYEQY
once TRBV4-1 ASSQGELAGASSYNEQF
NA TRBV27 ASGNRDKYNEQF
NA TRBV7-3 ASSFSPPGEQF
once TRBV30 AWIGAGGTEAF
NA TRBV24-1 ATSDQPQH
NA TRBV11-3 ASRVRNLGDEQF
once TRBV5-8 ASSVPGTGGTEAF
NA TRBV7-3 ASSLLNTDTQY
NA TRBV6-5 ASSSSSQKGEKLF
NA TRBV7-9 ASSLVSGTGDAF
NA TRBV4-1 ASSHTRGPPAERTQY
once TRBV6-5 ASSTGWQETQY
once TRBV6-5 ASSRDTEAF
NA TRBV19 ASSGYLLYMNTEAF
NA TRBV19 ASRPGAGGNEQY
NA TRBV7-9 ASSLHPTDTQY
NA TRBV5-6 ASTIPGGLETQY
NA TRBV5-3 ARSLLVQPQH